This T cell receptor beta chain derives from a study of PD-1 blockade in mismatch repair-deficient tumors. Study outcomes and limitations: Rapid post-treatment expansion, then contraction, generally preceding radiologic response, marked tumor-resident clones.

The V and J ends lost 1 base and 4 bases respectively, with 5 bases between them. The germline CDR1 and CDR2 sequences are LNHDA and SQIVND (reference sequence). The CDR3 spans 13 residues. Repertoires were generated with immunoSEQ multiplex PCR, while TCRdb's copy carries only in-frame clones and drops some. The sample consists of more than 95,000 clones, roughly 86% of them appearing once. A note on this clone: Its antigen is unidentified.

The chain recombines TRBV19 with TRBJ2-1; D gene ambiguous. This receptor was identified in an adult with mismatch repair-deficient cancer. The material was peripheral blood, obtained 44 weeks after starting pembrolizumab. The CDR3 region is CASSIGRYNEQFF. CDR3 DNA sequence: TGTGCCAGTAGTATAGGACGGTACAATGAGCAGTTCTTC.